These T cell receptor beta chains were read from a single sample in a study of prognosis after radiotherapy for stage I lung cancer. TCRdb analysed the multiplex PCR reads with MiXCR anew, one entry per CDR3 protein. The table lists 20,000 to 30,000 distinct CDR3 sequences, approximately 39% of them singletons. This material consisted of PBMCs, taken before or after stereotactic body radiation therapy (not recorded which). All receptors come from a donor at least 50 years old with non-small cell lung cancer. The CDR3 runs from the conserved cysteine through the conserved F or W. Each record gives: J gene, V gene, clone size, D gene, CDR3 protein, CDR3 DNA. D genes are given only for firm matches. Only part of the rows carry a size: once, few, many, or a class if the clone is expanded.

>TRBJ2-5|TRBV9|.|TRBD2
CASITSAGDTQYF
TGTGCCAGCATTACTAGCGCTGGGGATACCCAGTACTTC
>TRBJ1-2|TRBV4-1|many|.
CASSQDLRGEAGYTF
TGCGCCAGCAGCCAAGATTTGCGGGGTGAAGCTGGCTACACCTTC
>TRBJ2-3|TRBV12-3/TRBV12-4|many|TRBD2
CASSLLAGDSHTQYF
TGTGCCAGCAGTTTGTTAGCGGGAGACTCCCATACGCAGTATTTT
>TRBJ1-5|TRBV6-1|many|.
CASTRGGGNQPQHF
TGTGCCAGCACGAGAGGGGGAGGCAATCAGCCCCAGCATTTT
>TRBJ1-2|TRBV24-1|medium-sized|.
CATSDLGGASGYTF
TGTGCCACCAGTGATTTGGGGGGGGCCAGTGGCTACACCTTC
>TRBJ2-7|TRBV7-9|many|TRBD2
CASGGGDSYEQYF
TGTGCCAGCGGGGGGGGGGACTCCTACGAGCAGTACTTC
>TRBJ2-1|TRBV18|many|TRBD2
CASSPPGLAGGMNEQFF
TGTGCCAGCTCACCACCGGGGCTAGCGGGAGGAATGAATGAGCAGTTCTTC
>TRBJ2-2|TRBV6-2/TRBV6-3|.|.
CASSVTDTVELFF
TGTGCCAGCAGTGTGACGGACACCGTGGAGCTGTTTTTT
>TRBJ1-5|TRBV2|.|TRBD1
CASIGTGTFQPQHF
TGTGCCAGCATTGGGACAGGGACGTTTCAGCCCCAGCATTTT
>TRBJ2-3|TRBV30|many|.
CAWSRGPMGADTQYF
TGTGCCTGGAGCCGGGGCCCTATGGGCGCAGATACGCAGTATTTT
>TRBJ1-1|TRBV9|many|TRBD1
CASSAGQGQSLYTEAFF
TGTGCCAGCAGCGCGGGACAGGGGCAGTCGTTATACACTGAAGCTTTCTTT
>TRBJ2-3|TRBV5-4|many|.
CASSLEAASTDTQYF
TGTGCCAGCAGCTTGGAGGCAGCTAGCACAGATACGCAGTATTTT
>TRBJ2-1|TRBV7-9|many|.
CASSLDQYNEQFF
TGTGCCAGCAGCTTAGACCAATACAATGAGCAGTTCTTC
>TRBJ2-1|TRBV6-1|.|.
CASRDISLTRNEQFF
TGTGCCAGCAGGGACATCAGCTTGACTCGTAATGAGCAGTTCTTC
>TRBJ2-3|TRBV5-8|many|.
CASSLAVTGGGTDTQYF
TGTGCCAGCAGCTTGGCCGTTACAGGGGGGGGTACAGATACGCAGTATTTT
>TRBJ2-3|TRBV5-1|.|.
CASSLIEPTDTQYF
TGCGCCAGCAGCTTAATAGAACCCACAGATACGCAGTATTTT
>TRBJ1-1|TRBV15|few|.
CATSRGGNTEAFF
TGTGCCACCAGCAGAGGTGGGAACACTGAAGCTTTCTTT
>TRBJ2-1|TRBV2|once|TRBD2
CASSETSGYNYQFF
TGTGCCAGCAGTGAGACTAGCGGATACAATTATCAGTTCTTC
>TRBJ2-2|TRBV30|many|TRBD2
CAWSSGSLVGELFF
TGTGCCTGGAGCAGCGGGAGTCTGGTCGGGGAGCTGTTTTTT
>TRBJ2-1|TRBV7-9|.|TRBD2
CVSIPRTSVRGEQFF
TGTGTCAGCATCCCGCGGACTAGCGTCCGTGGGGAGCAGTTCTTC
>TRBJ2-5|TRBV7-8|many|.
CASSPGVRETQYF
TGTGCCAGCAGCCCGGGAGTACGTGAGACCCAGTACTTC
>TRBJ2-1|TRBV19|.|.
CASSIHDGNEQFF
TGTGCCAGTAGTATTCATGACGGTAATGAGCAGTTCTTC
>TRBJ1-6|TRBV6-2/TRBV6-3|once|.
CASTHQGMDSPLHF
TGTGCCAGCACCCACCAGGGGATGGACTCACCCCTCCACTTT
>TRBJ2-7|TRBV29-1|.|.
CSVSLREDDEQYF
TGCAGCGTTTCCTTGAGGGAGGATGACGAGCAGTACTTC
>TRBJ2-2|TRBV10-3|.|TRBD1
CAIKGADTGELFF
TGTGCCATCAAGGGGGCGGACACCGGGGAGCTGTTTTTT
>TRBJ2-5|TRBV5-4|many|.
CASSPGRGEETQYF
TGTGCCAGCAGCCCCGGGCGAGGGGAAGAGACCCAGTACTTC
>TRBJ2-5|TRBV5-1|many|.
CASSPLGDQETQYF
TGCGCCAGCAGCCCCTTGGGTGACCAAGAGACCCAGTACTTC
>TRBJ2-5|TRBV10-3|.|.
CAISDALAGLDQETQYF
TGTGCCATCAGTGACGCCCTCGCAGGGTTAGACCAAGAGACCCAGTACTTC
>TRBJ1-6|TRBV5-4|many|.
CASSPWVNSPLHF
TGTGCCAGCAGCCCGTGGGTGAATTCACCCCTCCACTTT
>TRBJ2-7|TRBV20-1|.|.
CSARGMDSNYEQYF
TGCAGTGCTAGGGGCATGGACTCAAACTACGAGCAGTACTTC
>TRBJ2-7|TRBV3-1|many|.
CASSQVDHEQYF
TGTGCCAGCAGCCAAGTAGACCACGAGCAGTACTTC
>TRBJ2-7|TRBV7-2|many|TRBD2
CASSWGLAGSYEQYF
TGTGCCAGCAGCTGGGGACTAGCGGGGTCCTACGAGCAGTACTTC
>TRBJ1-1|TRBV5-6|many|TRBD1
CASSTDRGSTEAFF
TGTGCCAGCAGCACAGACAGGGGGAGCACTGAAGCTTTCTTT
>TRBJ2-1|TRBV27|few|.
CASSSWGVLSYNEQFF
TGTGCCAGCAGTTCTTGGGGGGTACTCTCCTACAATGAGCAGTTCTTC
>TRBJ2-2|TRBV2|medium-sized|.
CASSEDGAGELFF
TGTGCCAGCAGCGAGGACGGGGCCGGGGAGCTGTTTTTT
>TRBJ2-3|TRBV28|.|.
CASRPVGFVSGVQYF
TGTGCCAGCAGGCCTGTGGGCTTCGTTTCTGGGGTGCAGTATTTT
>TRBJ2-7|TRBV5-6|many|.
CASSWTKNEQYF
TGTGCCAGCAGTTGGACGAAAAACGAGCAGTACTTC
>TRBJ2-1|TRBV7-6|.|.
CTSSAGDEQFF
TGTACCAGCAGCGCAGGGGATGAGCAGTTCTTC
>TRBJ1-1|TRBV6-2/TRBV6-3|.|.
CASSEVREGEQFFGPGFLNTEAFF
.
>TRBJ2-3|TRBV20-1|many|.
CSAKPGSDVDTQYF
TGCAGTGCTAAACCCGGGAGTGACGTAGATACGCAGTATTTT
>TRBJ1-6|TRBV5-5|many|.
CASSLAPGTPLHF
TGTGCCAGCAGCTTGGCCCCCGGGACTCCCCTTCACTTT
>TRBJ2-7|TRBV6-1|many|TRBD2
CASGGAGGPLTYEQYF
TGTGCCAGCGGGGGGGCGGGAGGCCCCTTAACCTACGAGCAGTACTTC
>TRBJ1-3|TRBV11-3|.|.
CASGGGGTSIYF
TGTGCCAGCGGCGGGGGGGGAACTTCCATATATTTT
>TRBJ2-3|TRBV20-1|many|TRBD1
CSVSDRETQYF
TGCAGTGTGAGCGACAGGGAAACGCAGTATTTT
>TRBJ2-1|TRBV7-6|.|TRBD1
CASSHRGQSSYNEQFF
TGTGCCAGCAGCCACAGGGGACAGAGCTCCTACAATGAGCAGTTCTTC
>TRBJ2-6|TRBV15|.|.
CATSGGGSAANFLTF
TGTGCCACCAGCGGGGGAGGCTCTGCGGCCAACTTCCTGACTTTC
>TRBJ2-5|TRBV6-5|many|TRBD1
CASSYSTRQGKETQYF
TGTGCCAGCAGTTACTCTACCCGACAGGGGAAAGAGACCCAGTACTTC
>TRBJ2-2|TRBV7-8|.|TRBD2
CASTSSVVAGGWDTGELFF
TGTGCCAGCACCTCATCCGTTGTAGCGGGAGGCTGGGACACCGGGGAGCTGTTTTTT
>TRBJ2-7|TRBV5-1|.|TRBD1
CASSRDSDRDEQYF
TGCGCCAGCAGCCGGGACTCGGACAGGGACGAGCAGTACTTC
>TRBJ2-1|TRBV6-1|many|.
CASSLGQISYNEQFF
TGTGCCAGCAGCCTCGGACAGATCTCCTACAATGAGCAGTTCTTC
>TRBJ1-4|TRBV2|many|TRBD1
CASRDRVEKLFF
TGTGCCAGCCGGGACAGGGTTGAAAAACTGTTTTTT
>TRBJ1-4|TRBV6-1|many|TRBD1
CASRIQWTGVEKLFF
TGTGCCAGCAGAATTCAGTGGACAGGGGTTGAAAAACTGTTTTTT
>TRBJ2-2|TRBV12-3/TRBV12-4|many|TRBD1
CASNLQGTTGELFF
TGTGCCAGCAATCTACAGGGGACGACCGGGGAGCTGTTTTTT
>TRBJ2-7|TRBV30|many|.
CAWSNTPYEQYF
TGTGCCTGGAGTAATACCCCCTACGAGCAGTACTTC